Shown below are 21 T cell receptor beta chains from a single sample sequenced in a study of blood T cell repertoires in COVID-19. Sequencing was performed with immunoSEQ multiplex PCR; in TCRdb, only in-frame clones are kept and a portion is missing. The table shows approximately 81,000 clones, with roughly nine tenths occurring only once. Sequencing was performed on peripheral blood. These receptors were taken from a woman aged 50 to 65 in a cohort sampled during active COVID-19.

This clone was seen a single time. J is TRBJ1-5 and V is TRBV27, with TRBD1 matching over 7 bases. Germline lookup yields CDR1 MNHEY and CDR2 SMNVEV (reference sequence). The CDR3 runs to 14 residues. The J segment lost 4 bases and the V segment lost 5 bases, leaving 5 bases of the junction unmatched. CDR3 protein: CASSPRGPNQPQHF. CDR3 nucleotides: TGTGCCAGCAGTCCTAGGGGGCCTAATCAGCCCCAGCATTTT.

The chain recombines TRBV19 with TRBJ1-5; possible D gene TRBD1, 5 bases. Germline V gives CDR1 LNHDA, CDR2 SQIVND (reference sequence). This CDR3 is built from 14 residues. Trimming left V 3 bases short and J 4 bases short, with 10 bases between. CDR3 in DNA: TGTGCCAGTAGTATTCTGACAGTAAATCAGCCCCAGCATTTT. Protein product: CASSILTVNQPQHF.

The chain couples TRBV28 to TRBJ1-3, with TRBD1 matching over 7 bases. From germline, CDR1 is MDHEN and CDR2 SYDVKM. The CDR3 is made up of 14 amino acids. V lost 10 bases and J lost 0; bases outside the gene matches: 6. CDR3 region: CATVDRVSGNTIYF. In DNA, the CDR3 is TGTGCCACCGTCGACAGGGTCTCTGGAAACACCATATATTTT.

The V and J genes are TRBV5-1 and TRBJ2-7; 9 positions match TRBD1. With V trimmed by 2 bases and J by 4 bases, 4 bases remained unmatched. This CDR3 is built from 14 residues. Germline CDR1 reads SGHRS; CDR2 reads YFSETQ. CDR3 loop: CASSFGTGTYEQYF. CDR3 DNA: TGCGCCAGCAGCTTCGGGACAGGGACTTACGAGCAGTACTTC.

The chain has TRBV28 and TRBJ1-2; TRBD1 aligns across 8 bases. The CDR3 length is 14 residues. The germline V gene encodes CDR1 MDHEN and CDR2 SYDVKM. V was pared by 9 bases and J by 1 base, with 7 bases of the junction left unmatched. Written as DNA, the CDR3 is TGTGCCAGTAGTGTAGGGACAGGTAACTATGGCTACACCTTC. Protein product: CASSVGTGNYGYTF.

V gene TRBV5-6 combines with J gene TRBJ2-5; the match to TRBD1 covers 9 bases. The V gene end was trimmed by 4 bases and the J gene end by 1 base; junction bases not matched to a gene: 2. CDR3 length equals 14 residues. Germline assignment: CDR1 SGHDT and CDR2 YYEEEE. The CDR3 bases are TGTGCCAGCAGCCCGGGACAGGGCCAAGAGACCCAGTACTTC. Translating gives CASSPGQGQETQYF.

This rearrangement joins TRBV18 to TRBJ1-6; D might be TRBD1 (6 bases). The CDR3 is 14 amino acids. The V and J ends lost 3 bases and 10 bases respectively, with 13 bases between them. Germline assignment: CDR1 KGHSH and CDR2 LQKENI. The CDR3: CASSPTGLGSPLHF. CDR3 coding DNA: TGTGCCAGCTCACCGACAGGATTAGGCTCACCCCTCCACTTT. Based on the CDR3 plus reference TRBV18 and TRBJ1-6, the full variable domain is NAGVMQNPRHLVRRRGQEARLRCSPMKGHSHVYWYRQLPEEGLKFMVYLQKENIIDESGMPKERFSAEFPKEGPSILRIQQVVRGDSAAYFCASSPTGLGSPLHFGNGTRLTVT.

The rearrangement joins TRBV7-9 to TRBJ2-7; D perhaps matches TRBD2 (5 bases). Germline assignment: CDR1 SEHNR and CDR2 FQNEAQ (reference sequence). V gave up 3 bases and J gave up 3 bases, with 9 bases separating them. This CDR3 contains 13 residues. CDR3 region: CASSFGVIYEQYF. The CDR3 DNA follows: TGTGCCAGCAGCTTCGGGGTTATCTACGAGCAGTACTTC.

J is TRBJ2-2 and V is TRBV24-1, with 11 bases fitting TRBD2. The CDR3 extends over 18 amino acids. Germline V lookup: CDR1 KGHDR, CDR2 SFDVKD. J was trimmed by 6 bases and V by 1 base; bases with no gene match: 9. The CDR3 nucleotides are TGTGCCACCAGTGATTTTTTTACCGGGACTAGCGGTCCCGGGGAGCTGTTTTTT. This codes for CATSDFFTGTSGPGELFF.

The J gene is TRBJ1-1, the V gene TRBV6-5; 11 nucleotides line up with TRBD1. CDR3 length: 15 residues. The junction had 5 bases not matched to a gene; V was cut back by 4 bases and J by 4 bases. Germline assignment: CDR1 MNHEY and CDR2 SVGAGI. The CDR3 nucleotides are TGTGCCAGCAGTTCATCCGGGACAGGGGGCACTGAAGCTTTCTTT. It codes for CASSSSGTGGTEAFF.

This chain uses TRBV6-6 with TRBJ1-1; unclear D gene. V lost 2 bases to trimming and J lost 0 bases, with 7 bases between them. The CDR3 has 14 amino acids. The germline V gene encodes CDR1 MNHNY and CDR2 SVGAGI (reference sequence). CDR3 sequence reads: CASSYPGMNTEAFF. DNA for the CDR3: TGTGCCAGCAGTTACCCGGGTATGAACACTGAAGCTTTCTTT.

This clone has more than one count but fewer than ten. This sample includes further DNA sequences coding for the same CDR3. The rearrangement uses TRBV5-4 and TRBJ1-6; D is undetermined. The germline V and J ends were trimmed by 0 bases and 7 bases, with 8 bases remaining between them. The V gene's germline CDR1 is SGHNT and CDR2 YYREEE (reference sequence). This CDR3 comprises 14 residues. The CDR3 here is CASSLAGYNSPLHF. The CDR3 DNA reads TGTGCCAGCAGCTTGGCGGGGTACAATTCACCCCTCCACTTT. The whole variable domain, remainder taken from reference TRBV5-4 and TRBJ1-6, is ETGVTQSPTHLIKTRGQQVTLRCSSQSGHNTVSWYQQALGQGPQFIFQYYREEENGRGNFPPRFSGLQFPNYSSELNVNALELDDSALYLCASSLAGYNSPLHFGNGTRLTVT.

The chain recombines TRBV4-1 with TRBJ2-5; 11 positions agree with TRBD2. Germline-derived CDR1 and CDR2 are MGHRA and YSYEKL. CDR3 length: 15 residues. V dropped 8 bases and J dropped 4; count of bases not matched to a gene: 9. This CDR3 is CASAGSSGRGETQYF. DNA of the CDR3: TGCGCCAGCGCCGGGAGTAGCGGGAGGGGAGAGACCCAGTACTTC.

The chain recombines TRBV10-2 with TRBJ2-3; TRBD2 matches 7 bases. This CDR3 comprises 15 residues. After removal of 4 bases from V and 9 bases from J, the junction contained 13 bases not matched to a gene. Germline V gives CDR1 WSHSY, CDR2 SAAADI. Here the CDR3 reads CASSGLGLLGDTQYF. For the CDR3, the DNA is TGCGCCAGCAGTGGTTTGGGACTACTCGGGGACACGCAGTATTTT.

The gene calls are TRBV9 and TRBJ2-1, with D unclear. This CDR3 is 16 amino acids long. Per the germline V gene, CDR1 is SGDLS and CDR2 is YYNGEE. V shed 1 base and J shed 0 bases, with 11 bases lying between them. CDR3: CASSVSTESSYNEQFF. The CDR3 nucleotides are TGTGCCAGCAGCGTATCCACGGAGAGCTCCTACAATGAGCAGTTCTTC.

V and J are TRBV29-1 and TRBJ2-3, with TRBD2 matching over 7 bases. Germline CDR1 reads SQVTM; CDR2 reads ANQGSEA. This CDR3 contains 13 residues. Germline trimming cut 5 bases from V and 7 bases from J; bases unmatched to any gene: 9. CDR3 bases: TGCAGCGTTCCCACGGCGGGAGCGAATACGCAGTATTTT. This codes for CSVPTAGANTQYF.

The chain combines TRBV11-3 with TRBJ2-3, with 9 bases matching TRBD2. The length of the CDR3 is 16 residues. Germline V gene lookup returns CDR1 SGHNT and CDR2 YENEEA. With 5 bases clipped from V and 0 bases from J, the junction kept 6 bases outside the gene matches. The CDR3: CASSPSGRRSTDTQYF. The CDR3 nucleotides are TGTGCCAGCAGCCCAAGCGGGAGGAGGAGCACAGATACGCAGTATTTT.

The CDR3 spells CASSLWGQSEQYF. The CDR3 DNA reads as TGTGCCAGCAGTTTATGGGGACAGTCCGAGCAGTACTTC. This sequence joins TRBV27 and TRBJ2-7; 7 bases are a match to TRBD1. V was pared by 1 base and J by 6 bases, with 3 bases of the junction left unmatched. The CDR3 has 13 residues. CDR1 MNHEY and CDR2 SMNVEV come from the germline V gene (reference sequence).

The V gene is TRBV28, the J gene TRBJ2-6; the D gene is possibly TRBD2 (6 bases). This CDR3 has 20 residues. CDR1 and CDR2 from the germline V gene are MDHEN and SYDVKM. V was shortened by 6 bases and J by 1 base, with 25 bases between the two germline ends. The CDR3: CASRRGLPRKLGSGANVLTF. The CDR3 DNA reads TGTGCCAGCAGAAGGGGACTCCCTCGTAAACTCGGGTCTGGGGCCAACGTCCTGACTTTC. Full variable domain (outside the CDR3, taken from reference TRBV28 and TRBJ2-6): DVKVTQSSRYLVKRTGEKVFLECVQDMDHENMFWYRQDPGLGLRLIYFSYDVKMKEKGDIPEGYSVSREKKERFSLILESASTNQTSMYLCASRRGLPRKLGSGANVLTFGAGSRLTVL.

The chain employs TRBV9 and TRBJ2-1; perhaps TRBD1 as D (5 bases). The CDR3 totals 13 residues. Trimming took off 0 bases at V and 12 bases at J, with 13 bases between the two ends. Germline V gives CDR1 SGDLS, CDR2 YYNGEE. The CDR3 DNA follows: TGTGCCAGCAGCGTAGGGGGCTTGGTGGGGCAGTTCTTC. Its translation is CASSVGGLVGQFF.

The chain joins TRBV5-6 to TRBJ2-3, with TRBD2 as a possible D gene (5 bases). CDR1 is SGHDT and CDR2 is YYEEEE in the germline V gene. This CDR3 has 11 residues. V lost 6 bases and J 5 bases, leaving 7 bases between the germline ends. The CDR3 bases are TGTGCCAGCACCGGAGGAGATACGCAGTATTTT. Its translation: CASTGGDTQYF.